This TCR beta chain derives from a study of human T cells and chemical hapten exposure. This clonotype was found many times. The time point here: pre-sensitization, week 0. Sample treatment: therapeutic diphenylcyclopropenone sensitization with weekly scalp DPC. TCRdb re-derived calls from the RACE reads in MiXCR, one entry per CDR3 protein. Here the sample spans a few hundred thousand distinct CDR3 sequences, about 5% being singletons. Here the sequenced sample was whole blood, taken in connection with sensitization to the hapten diphenylcyclopropenone (DPC). The TCR originated in a woman aged 18-29 years with alopecia areata. Some clones in this sample may be carry-over from other donors' samples.

CDR3: CASSPGQGEKLFF. In nucleotides, the CDR3 is TGTGCCAGCAGTCCGGGACAGGGTGAAAAACTGTTTTTT. The chain employs TRBV12-3 or TRBV12-4 and TRBJ1-4; 9 bases agree with TRBD1. This CDR3 is 13 amino acids long. The V gene end was trimmed by 5 bases and the J gene end by 7 bases; junction bases not matched to a gene: 2.